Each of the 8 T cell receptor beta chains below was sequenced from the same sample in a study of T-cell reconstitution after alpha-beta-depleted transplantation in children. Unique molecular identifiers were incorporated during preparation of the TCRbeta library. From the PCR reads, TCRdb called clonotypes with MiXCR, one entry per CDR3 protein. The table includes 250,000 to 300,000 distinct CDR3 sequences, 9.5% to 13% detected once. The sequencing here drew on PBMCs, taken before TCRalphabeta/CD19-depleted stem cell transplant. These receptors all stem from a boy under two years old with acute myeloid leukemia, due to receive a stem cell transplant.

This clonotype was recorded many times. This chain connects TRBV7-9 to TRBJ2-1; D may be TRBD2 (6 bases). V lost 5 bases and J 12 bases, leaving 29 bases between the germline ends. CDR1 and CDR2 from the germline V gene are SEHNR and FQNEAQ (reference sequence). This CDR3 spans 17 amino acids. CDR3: CASSPILAGNNLDGQFF. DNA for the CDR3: TGTGCCAGCAGCCCGATCCTTGCGGGGAACAATTTGGATGGGCAGTTCTTC. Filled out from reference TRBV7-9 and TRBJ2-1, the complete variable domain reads DTGVSQNPRHKITKRGQNVTFRCDPISEHNRLYWYRQTLGQGPEFLTYFQNEAQLEKSRLLSDRFSAERPKGSFSTLEIQRTEQGDSAMYLCASSPILAGNNLDGQFFGPGTRLTVL.

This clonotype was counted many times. CDR3 nucleotide sequence: TGTGCCAGCAGCTTTGGAACTGGCGGGGGGGCAGATACGCAGTATTTT. This translates into CASSFGTGGGADTQYF. V usage is TRBV12-3 or TRBV12-4 and J usage is TRBJ2-3; TRBD2 matches at 9 bases. Trimming cost V 6 bases and J 4 bases; bases outside gene matches: 11. This CDR3 contains 16 residues.

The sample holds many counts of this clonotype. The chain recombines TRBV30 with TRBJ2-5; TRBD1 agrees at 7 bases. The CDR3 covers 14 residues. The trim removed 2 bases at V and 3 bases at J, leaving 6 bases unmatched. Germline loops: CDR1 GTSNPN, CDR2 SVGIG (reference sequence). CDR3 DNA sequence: TGTGCCTGGAGTACGGGACAGTCTAAAGAGACCCAGTACTTC. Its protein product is CAWSTGQSKETQYF.

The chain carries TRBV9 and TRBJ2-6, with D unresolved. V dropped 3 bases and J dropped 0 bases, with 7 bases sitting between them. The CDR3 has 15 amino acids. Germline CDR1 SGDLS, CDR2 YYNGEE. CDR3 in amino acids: CASSGAASGANVLTF. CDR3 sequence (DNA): TGTGCCAGCAGCGGCGCAGCCTCTGGGGCCAACGTCCTGACTTTC.

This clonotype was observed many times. CDR3 sequence (DNA): TGTGCCAGCAGTTTGGGCCCCTACAGGGGAAGCAATCAGCCCCAGCATTTT. Its protein product is CASSLGPYRGSNQPQHF. The chain uses TRBV12-3 or TRBV12-4 and TRBJ1-5, with TRBD1 matching over 7 bases. This CDR3 region has 17 residues. The ends lost 3 bases at V and 1 base at J; junction bases unmatched: 9.

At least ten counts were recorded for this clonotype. The CDR3 sequence: CASSYSGTSNTEAFF. The CDR3 coding sequence is TGTGCCAGCAGTTACTCTGGCACCTCGAACACTGAAGCTTTCTTT. The chain couples TRBV6-5 to TRBJ1-1; D is unclear. CDR1 and CDR2 (germline): MNHEY, SVGAGI. Trimming shortened V by 0 bases and J by 1 base, and 9 bases separated the two germline ends. The CDR3 is 15 amino acids.

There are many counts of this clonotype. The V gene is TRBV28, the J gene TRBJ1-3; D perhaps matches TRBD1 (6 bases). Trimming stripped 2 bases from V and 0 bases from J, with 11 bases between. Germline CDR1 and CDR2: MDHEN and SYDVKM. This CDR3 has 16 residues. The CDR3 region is CASSLLGGVSGNTIYF. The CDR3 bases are TGTGCCAGCAGTTTACTGGGGGGCGTCTCTGGAAACACCATATATTTT.

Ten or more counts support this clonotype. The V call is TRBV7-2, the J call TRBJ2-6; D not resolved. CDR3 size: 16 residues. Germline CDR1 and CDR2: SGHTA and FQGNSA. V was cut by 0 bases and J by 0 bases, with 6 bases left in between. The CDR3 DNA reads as TGTGCCAGCAGCTTAGCGCGCCGCTCTGGGGCCAACGTCCTGACTTTC. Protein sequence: CASSLARRSGANVLTF.